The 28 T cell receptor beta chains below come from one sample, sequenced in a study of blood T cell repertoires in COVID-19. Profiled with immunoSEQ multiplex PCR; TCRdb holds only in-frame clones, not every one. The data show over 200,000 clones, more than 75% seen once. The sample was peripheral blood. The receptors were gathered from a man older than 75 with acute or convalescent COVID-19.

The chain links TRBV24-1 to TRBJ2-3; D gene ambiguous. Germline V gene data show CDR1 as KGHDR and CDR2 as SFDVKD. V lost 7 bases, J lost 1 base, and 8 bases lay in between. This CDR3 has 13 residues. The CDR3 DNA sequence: TGTGCCACCAGCCCCCGGGGCACAGATACGCAGTATTTT. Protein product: CATSPRGTDTQYF.

Written as DNA, the CDR3 is TGTGCCAGCAGTTCACAGGAAAACACTGAAGCTTTCTTT. Translating gives CASSSQENTEAFF. V and J are TRBV12-3 or TRBV12-4 and TRBJ1-1, with D maybe TRBD1 (5 bases). The CDR3 totals 13 residues. Trimming pared 4 bases from V and 2 bases from J, leaving 8 bases between.

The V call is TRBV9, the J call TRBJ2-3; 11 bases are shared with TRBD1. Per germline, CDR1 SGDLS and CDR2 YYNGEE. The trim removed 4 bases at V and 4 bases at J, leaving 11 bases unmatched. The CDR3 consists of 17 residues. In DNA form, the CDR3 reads TGTGCCAGCAGCACAAACCCGGACAGGGGGCTGGCAGATACGCAGTATTTT. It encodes CASSTNPDRGLADTQYF. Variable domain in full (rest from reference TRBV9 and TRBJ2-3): DSGVTQTPKHLITATGQRVTLRCSPRSGDLSVYWYQQSLDQGLQFLIQYYNGEERAKGNILERFSAQQFPDLHSELNLSSLELGDSALYFCASSTNPDRGLADTQYFGPGTRLTVL.

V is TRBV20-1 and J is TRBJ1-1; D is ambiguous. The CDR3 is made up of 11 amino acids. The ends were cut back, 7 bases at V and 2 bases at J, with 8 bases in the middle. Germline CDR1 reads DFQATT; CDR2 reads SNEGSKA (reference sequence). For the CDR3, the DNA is TGCAGTGTAGCAGCCAACACTGAAGCTTTCTTT. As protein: CSVAANTEAFF.

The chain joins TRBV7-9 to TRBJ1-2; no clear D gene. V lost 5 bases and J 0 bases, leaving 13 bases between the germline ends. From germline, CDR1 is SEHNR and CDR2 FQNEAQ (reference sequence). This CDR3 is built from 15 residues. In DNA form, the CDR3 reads TGTGCCAGCAGCCGGGAGGGCCTAGCTAACTATGGCTACACCTTC. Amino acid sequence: CASSREGLANYGYTF.

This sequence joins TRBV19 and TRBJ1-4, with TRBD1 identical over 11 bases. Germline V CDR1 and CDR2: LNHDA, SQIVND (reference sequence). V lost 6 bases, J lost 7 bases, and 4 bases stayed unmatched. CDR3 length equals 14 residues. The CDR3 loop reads CASRPGQGGEKLFF. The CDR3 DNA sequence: TGTGCCAGTAGACCGGGACAGGGGGGTGAAAAACTGTTTTTT.

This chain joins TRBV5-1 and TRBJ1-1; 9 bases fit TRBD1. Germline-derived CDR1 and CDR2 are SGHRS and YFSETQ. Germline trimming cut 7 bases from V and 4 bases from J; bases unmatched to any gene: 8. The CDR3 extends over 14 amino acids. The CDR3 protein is CASGIIQGATEAFF. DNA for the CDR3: TGCGCCAGCGGAATAATACAGGGGGCCACTGAAGCTTTCTTT.

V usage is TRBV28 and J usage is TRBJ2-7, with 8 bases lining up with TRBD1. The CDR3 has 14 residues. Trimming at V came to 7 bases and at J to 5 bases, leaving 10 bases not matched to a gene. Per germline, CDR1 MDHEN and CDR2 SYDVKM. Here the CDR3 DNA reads TGTGCCAGCAACCCGACAGGGGCGAGGAACGAGCAGTACTTC. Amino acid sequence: CASNPTGARNEQYF. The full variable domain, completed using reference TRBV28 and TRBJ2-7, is DVKVTQSSRYLVKRTGEKVFLECVQDMDHENMFWYRQDPGLGLRLIYFSYDVKMKEKGDIPEGYSVSREKKERFSLILESASTNQTSMYLCASNPTGARNEQYFGPGTRLTVT.

CDR3 residues: CATSDAGQGSSYGYTF. The CDR3 DNA is TGTGCCACCAGTGATGCTGGACAGGGAAGCAGCTATGGCTACACCTTC. The chain is built from TRBV24-1 and TRBJ1-2; 8 nucleotides match TRBD1. Germline V CDR1 and CDR2: KGHDR, SFDVKD. The J segment lost 4 bases and the V segment lost 3 bases, leaving 9 bases of the junction unmatched. This CDR3 is built from 16 residues.

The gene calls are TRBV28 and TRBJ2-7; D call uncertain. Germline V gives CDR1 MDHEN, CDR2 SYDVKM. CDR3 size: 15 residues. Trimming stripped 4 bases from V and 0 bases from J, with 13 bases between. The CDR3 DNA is TGTGCCAGCAGTTCCGGCCTTCCGGGCTCCTACGAGCAGTACTTC. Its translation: CASSSGLPGSYEQYF.

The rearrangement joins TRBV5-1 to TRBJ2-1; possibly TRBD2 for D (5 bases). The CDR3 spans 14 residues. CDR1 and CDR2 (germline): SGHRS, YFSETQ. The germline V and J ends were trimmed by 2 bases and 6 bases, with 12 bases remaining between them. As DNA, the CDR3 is TGCGCCAGCAGCTTTACCGACTATAGCAATGAGCAGTTCTTC. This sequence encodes CASSFTDYSNEQFF.

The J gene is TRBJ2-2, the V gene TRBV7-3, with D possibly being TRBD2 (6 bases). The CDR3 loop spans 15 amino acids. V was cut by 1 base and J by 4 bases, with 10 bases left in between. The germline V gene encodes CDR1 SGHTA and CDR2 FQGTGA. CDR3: CASSLSQGGTGELFF. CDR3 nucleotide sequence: TGTGCCAGCAGCTTAAGTCAGGGAGGCACCGGGGAGCTGTTTTTT.

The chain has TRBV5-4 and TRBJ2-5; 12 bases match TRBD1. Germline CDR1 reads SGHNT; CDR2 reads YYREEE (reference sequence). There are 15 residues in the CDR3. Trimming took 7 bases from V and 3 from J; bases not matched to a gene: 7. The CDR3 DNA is TGTGCCAGCGCGGGACAGGGGGCCCTAAAAGAGACCCAGTACTTC. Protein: CASAGQGALKETQYF.

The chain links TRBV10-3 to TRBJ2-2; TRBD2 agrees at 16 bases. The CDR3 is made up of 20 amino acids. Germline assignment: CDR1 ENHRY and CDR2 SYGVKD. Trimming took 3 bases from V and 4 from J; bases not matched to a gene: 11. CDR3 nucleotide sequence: TGTGCCATCAGTGATCATACGGGACTAGCGGGAGGGCCGACCACCGGGGAGCTGTTTTTT. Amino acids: CAISDHTGLAGGPTTGELFF.

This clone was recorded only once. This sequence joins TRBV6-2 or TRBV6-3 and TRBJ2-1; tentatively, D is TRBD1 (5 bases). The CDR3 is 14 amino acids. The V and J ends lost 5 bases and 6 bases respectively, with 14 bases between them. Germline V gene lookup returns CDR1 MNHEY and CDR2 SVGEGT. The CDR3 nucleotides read TGTGCCAGCAGTCCCCAGGGCCCCATCAATGAGCAGTTCTTC. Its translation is CASSPQGPINEQFF.

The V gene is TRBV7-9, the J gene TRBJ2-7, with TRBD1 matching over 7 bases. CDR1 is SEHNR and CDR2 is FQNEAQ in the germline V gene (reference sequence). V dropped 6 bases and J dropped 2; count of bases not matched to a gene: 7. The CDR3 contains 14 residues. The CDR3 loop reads CASRARQGTYEQYF. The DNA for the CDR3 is TGTGCCAGCAGGGCAAGACAGGGAACCTACGAGCAGTACTTC. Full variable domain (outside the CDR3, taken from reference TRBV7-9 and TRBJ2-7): DTGVSQNPRHKITKRGQNVTFRCDPISEHNRLYWYRQTLGQGPEFLTYFQNEAQLEKSRLLSDRFSAERPKGSFSTLEIQRTEQGDSAMYLCASRARQGTYEQYFGPGTRLTVT.

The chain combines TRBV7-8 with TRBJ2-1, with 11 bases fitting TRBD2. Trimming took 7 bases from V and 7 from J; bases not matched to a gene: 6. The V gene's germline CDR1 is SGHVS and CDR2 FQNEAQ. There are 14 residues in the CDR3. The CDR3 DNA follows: TGTGCCAGCACCGTAGCGGGAGGGCCTAATGAGCAGTTCTTC. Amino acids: CASTVAGGPNEQFF. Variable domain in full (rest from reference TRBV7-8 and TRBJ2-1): GAGVSQSPRYKVAKRGQDVALRCDPISGHVSLFWYQQALGQGPEFLTYFQNEAQLDKSGLPSDRFFAERPEGSVSTLKIQRTQQEDSAVYLCASTVAGGPNEQFFGPGTRLTVL.

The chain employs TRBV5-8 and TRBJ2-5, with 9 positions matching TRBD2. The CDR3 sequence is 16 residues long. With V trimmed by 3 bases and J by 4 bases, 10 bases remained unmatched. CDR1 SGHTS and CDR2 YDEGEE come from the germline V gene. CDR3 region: CASSSLAGAGRETQYF. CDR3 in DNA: TGTGCCAGCAGCTCTTTAGCGGGAGCGGGGAGAGAGACCCAGTACTTC.

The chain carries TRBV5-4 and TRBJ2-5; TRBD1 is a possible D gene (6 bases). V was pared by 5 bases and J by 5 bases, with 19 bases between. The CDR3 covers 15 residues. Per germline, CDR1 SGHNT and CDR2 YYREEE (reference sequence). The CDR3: CASSFTGIWEETQYF. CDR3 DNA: TGTGCCAGCAGTTTTACAGGGATCTGGGAGGAGACCCAGTACTTC.

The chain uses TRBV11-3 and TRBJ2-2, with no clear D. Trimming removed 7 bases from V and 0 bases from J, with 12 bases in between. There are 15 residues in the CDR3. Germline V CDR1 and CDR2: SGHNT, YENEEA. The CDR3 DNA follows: TGTGCCAGCAACCTGGGTGGGCCGAACACCGGGGAGCTGTTTTTT. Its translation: CASNLGGPNTGELFF.

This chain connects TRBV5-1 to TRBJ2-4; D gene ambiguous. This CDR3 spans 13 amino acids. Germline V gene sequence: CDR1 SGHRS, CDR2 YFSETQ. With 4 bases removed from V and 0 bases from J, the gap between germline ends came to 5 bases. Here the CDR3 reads CASSPGAKNIQYF. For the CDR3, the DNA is TGCGCCAGCAGCCCGGGAGCCAAAAACATTCAGTACTTC.

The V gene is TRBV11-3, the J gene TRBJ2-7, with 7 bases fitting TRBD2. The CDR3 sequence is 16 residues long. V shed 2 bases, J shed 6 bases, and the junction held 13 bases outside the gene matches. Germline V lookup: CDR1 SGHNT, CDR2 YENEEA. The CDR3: CASSLLPGLVSGEQYF. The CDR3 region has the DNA TGTGCCAGCAGCTTACTGCCAGGACTAGTATCCGGCGAGCAGTACTTC.

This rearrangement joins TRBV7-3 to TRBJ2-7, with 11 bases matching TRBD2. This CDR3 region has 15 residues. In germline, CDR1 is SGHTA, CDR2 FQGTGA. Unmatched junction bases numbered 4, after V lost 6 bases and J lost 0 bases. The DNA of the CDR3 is TGTGCCAGCAGTGTGACTAGCGGGACCTCCTACGAGCAGTACTTC. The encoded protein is CASSVTSGTSYEQYF. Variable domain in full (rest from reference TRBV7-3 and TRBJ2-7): GAGVSQTPSNKVTEKGKYVELRCDPISGHTALYWYRQSLGQGPEFLIYFQGTGAADDSGLPNDRFFAVRPEGSVSTLKIQRTERGDSAVYLCASSVTSGTSYEQYFGPGTRLTVT.

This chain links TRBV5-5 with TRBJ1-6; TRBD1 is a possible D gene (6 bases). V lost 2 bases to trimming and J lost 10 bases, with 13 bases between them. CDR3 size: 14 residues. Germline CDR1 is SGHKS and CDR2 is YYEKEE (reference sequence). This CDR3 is CASSLPYRASPLHF. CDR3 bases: TGTGCCAGCAGCTTACCCTACAGGGCATCACCCCTCCACTTT.

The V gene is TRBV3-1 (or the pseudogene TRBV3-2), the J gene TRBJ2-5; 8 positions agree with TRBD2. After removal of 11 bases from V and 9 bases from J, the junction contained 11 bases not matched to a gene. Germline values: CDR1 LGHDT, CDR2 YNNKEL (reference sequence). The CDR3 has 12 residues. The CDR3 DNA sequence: TGTGCCGTTCATAGCGGGAACGGGCCCCAGTACTTC. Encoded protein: CAVHSGNGPQYF.

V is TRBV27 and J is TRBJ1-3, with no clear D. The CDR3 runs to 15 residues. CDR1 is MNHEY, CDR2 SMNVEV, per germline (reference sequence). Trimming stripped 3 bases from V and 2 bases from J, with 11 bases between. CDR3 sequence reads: CASSFQVGAGNTIYF. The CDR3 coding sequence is TGTGCCAGCAGTTTCCAGGTCGGCGCTGGAAACACCATATATTTT.

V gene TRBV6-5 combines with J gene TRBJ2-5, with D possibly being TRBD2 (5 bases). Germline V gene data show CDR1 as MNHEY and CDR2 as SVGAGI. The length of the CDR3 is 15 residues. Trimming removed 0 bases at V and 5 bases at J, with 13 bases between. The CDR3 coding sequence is TGTGCCAGCAGTTACTCTTCCGGGATAGGGGAGACCCAGTACTTC. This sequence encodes CASSYSSGIGETQYF.

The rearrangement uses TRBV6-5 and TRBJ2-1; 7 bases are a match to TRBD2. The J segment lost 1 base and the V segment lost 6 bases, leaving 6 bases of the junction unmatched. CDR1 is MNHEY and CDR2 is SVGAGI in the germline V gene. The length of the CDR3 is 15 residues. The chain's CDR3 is CASRGRLASYNEQFF. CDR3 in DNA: TGTGCCAGCAGGGGGAGACTAGCTTCCTACAATGAGCAGTTCTTC.